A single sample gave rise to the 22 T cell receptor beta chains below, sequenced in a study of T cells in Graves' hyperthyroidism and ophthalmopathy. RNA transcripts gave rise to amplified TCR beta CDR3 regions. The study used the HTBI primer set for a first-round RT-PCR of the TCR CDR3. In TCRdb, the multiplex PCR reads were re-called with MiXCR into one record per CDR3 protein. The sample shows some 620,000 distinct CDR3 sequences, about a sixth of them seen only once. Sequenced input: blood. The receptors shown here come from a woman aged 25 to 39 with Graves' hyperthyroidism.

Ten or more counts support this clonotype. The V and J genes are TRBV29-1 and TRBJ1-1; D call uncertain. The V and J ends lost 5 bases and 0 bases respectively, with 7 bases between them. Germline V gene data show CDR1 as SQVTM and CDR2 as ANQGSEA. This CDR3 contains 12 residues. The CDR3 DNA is TGCAGCGTTTCCCCAGTGAACACTGAAGCTTTCTTT. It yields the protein CSVSPVNTEAFF.

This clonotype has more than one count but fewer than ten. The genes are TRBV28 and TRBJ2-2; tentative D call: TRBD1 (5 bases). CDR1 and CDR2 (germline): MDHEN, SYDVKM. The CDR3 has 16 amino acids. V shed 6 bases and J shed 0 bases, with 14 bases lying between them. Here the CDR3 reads CASRGRVGANTGELFF. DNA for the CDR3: TGTGCCAGCAGGGGCCGGGTAGGGGCGAACACCGGGGAGCTGTTTTTT.

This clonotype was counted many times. The CDR3 region has the DNA TGTGCCAGCAGTTTCTGGGGTCGCACAGATACGCAGTATTTT. Translating gives CASSFWGRTDTQYF. This chain joins TRBV12-3 or TRBV12-4 and TRBJ2-3; D is unclear. The ends were cut back, 3 bases at V and 1 base at J, with 8 bases in the middle. The CDR3 runs to 14 residues.

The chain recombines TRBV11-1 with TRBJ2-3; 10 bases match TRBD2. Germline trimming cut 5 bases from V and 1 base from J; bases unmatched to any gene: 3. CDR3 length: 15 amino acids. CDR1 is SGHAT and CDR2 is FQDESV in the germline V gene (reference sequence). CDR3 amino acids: CASSQSGRGTDTQYF. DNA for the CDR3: TGTGCCAGCAGCCAAAGCGGGAGGGGCACAGATACGCAGTATTTT.

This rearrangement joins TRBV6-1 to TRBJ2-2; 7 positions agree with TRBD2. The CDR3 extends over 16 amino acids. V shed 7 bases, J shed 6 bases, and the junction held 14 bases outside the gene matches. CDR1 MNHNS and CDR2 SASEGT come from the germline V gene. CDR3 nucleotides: TGTGCCAGCACCAAAGAATTGACTAGCCGCGCCGGGGAGCTGTTTTTT. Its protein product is CASTKELTSRAGELFF.

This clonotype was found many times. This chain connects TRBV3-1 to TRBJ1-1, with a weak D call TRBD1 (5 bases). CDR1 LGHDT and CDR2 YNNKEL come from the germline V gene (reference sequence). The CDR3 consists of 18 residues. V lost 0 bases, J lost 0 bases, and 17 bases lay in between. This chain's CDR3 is CASSQDLADTIMNTEAFF. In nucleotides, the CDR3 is TGTGCCAGCAGCCAAGATTTGGCGGACACTATCATGAACACTGAAGCTTTCTTT.

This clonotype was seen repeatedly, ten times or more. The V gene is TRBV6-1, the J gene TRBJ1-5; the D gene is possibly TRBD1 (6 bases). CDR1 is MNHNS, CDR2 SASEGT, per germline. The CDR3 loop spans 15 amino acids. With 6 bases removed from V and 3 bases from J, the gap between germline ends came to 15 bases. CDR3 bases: TGTGCCAGCAGGGTAGACAGGTCTCACAATCAGCCCCAGCATTTT. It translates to CASRVDRSHNQPQHF.

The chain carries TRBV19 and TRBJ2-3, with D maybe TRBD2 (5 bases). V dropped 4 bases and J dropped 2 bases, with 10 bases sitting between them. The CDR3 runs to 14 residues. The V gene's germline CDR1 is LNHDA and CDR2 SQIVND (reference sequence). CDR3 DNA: TGTGCCAGTAGTAGCGGGTCCCTCACAGATACGCAGTATTTT. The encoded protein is CASSSGSLTDTQYF. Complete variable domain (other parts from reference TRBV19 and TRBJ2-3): DGGITQSPKYLFRKEGQNVTLSCEQNLNHDAMYWYRQDPGQGLRLIYYSQIVNDFQKGDIAEGYSVSREKKESFPLTVTSAQKNPTAFYLCASSSGSLTDTQYFGPGTRLTVL.

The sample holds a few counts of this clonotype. The CDR3 reads CSARAVDRNSPLHF. CDR3 bases: TGCAGTGCTAGAGCCGTCGACAGGAATTCACCCCTCCACTTT. The chain employs TRBV20-1 and TRBJ1-6; perhaps TRBD1 as D (6 bases). This CDR3 comprises 14 residues. Trimming removed 1 base from V and 7 bases from J, with 11 bases in between. CDR1 is DFQATT and CDR2 is SNEGSKA in the germline V gene (reference sequence).

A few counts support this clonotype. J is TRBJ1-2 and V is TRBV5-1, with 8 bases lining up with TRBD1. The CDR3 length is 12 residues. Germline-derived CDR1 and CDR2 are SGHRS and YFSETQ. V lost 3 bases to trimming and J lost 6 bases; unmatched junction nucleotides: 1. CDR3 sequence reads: CASSSGGHGYTF. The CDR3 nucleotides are TGCGCCAGCAGCTCAGGGGGCCATGGCTACACCTTC.

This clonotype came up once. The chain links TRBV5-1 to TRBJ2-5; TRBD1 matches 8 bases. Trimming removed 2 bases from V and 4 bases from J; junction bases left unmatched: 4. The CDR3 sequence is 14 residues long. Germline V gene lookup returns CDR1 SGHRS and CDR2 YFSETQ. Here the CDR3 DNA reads TGCGCCAGCAGCTTTCAGGGGGCCGGAGAGACCCAGTACTTC. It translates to CASSFQGAGETQYF. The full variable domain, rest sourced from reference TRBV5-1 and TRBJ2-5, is KAGVTQTPRYLIKTRGQQVTLSCSPISGHRSVSWYQQTPGQGLQFLFEYFSETQRNKGNFPGRFSGRQFSNSRSEMNVSTLELGDSALYLCASSFQGAGETQYFGPGTRLLVL.

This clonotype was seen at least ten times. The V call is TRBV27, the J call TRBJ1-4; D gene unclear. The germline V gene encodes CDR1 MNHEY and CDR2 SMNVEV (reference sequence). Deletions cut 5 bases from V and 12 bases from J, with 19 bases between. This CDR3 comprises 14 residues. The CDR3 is CASSPTFSFGELFF. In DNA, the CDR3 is TGTGCCAGCAGTCCGACCTTCAGTTTTGGTGAACTGTTTTTT.

CDR3 residues: CASSVGGGRGYEQYF. In DNA, the CDR3 is TGTGCCAGCAGTGTGGGGGGGGGGAGGGGGTACGAGCAGTACTTC. The V call is TRBV7-8, the J call TRBJ2-7; tentative D call: TRBD2 (7 bases). V gave up 6 bases and J gave up 4 bases, with 19 bases separating them. The CDR3 has 15 residues. The V gene's germline CDR1 is SGHVS and CDR2 FQNEAQ.

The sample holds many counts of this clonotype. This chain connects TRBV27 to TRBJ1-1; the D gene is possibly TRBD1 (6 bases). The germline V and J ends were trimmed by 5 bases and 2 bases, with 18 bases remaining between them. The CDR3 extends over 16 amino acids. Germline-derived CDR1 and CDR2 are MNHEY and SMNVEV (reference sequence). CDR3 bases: TGTGCCAGCAGTCAACTCCGGGACACCCCTAACACTGAAGCTTTCTTT. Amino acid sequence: CASSQLRDTPNTEAFF.

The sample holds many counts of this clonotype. The DNA for the CDR3 is TGTGCCAGCAGTCCACCCCCGGACGGCGGGGCCCAGTACTTC. Translated: CASSPPPDGGAQYF. The chain employs TRBV28 and TRBJ2-5; a possible D gene is TRBD2 (6 bases). The V gene's germline CDR1 is MDHEN and CDR2 SYDVKM. V lost 5 bases and J 9 bases, leaving 19 bases between the germline ends. The CDR3 contains 14 residues.

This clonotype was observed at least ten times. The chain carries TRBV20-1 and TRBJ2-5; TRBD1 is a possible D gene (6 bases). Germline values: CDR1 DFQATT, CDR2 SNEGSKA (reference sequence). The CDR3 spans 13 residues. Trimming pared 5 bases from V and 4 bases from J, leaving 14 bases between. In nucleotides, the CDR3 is TGCAGTGCTGAGAACAGGGTCGGAGAGACCCAGTACTTC. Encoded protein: CSAENRVGETQYF.

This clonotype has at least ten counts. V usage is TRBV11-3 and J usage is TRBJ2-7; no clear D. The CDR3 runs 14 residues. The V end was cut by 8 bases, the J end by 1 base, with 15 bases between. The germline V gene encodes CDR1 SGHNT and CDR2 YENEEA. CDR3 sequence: CASGTAPLSYEQYF. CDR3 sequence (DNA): TGTGCCAGCGGAACCGCCCCCTTATCCTACGAGCAGTACTTC.

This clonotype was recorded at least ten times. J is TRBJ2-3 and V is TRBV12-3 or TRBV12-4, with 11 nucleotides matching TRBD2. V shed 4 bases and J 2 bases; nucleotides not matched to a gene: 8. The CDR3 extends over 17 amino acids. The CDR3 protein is CASSSKRLAGYTDTQYF. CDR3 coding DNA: TGTGCCAGCAGTTCCAAGCGACTAGCGGGGTACACAGATACGCAGTATTTT.

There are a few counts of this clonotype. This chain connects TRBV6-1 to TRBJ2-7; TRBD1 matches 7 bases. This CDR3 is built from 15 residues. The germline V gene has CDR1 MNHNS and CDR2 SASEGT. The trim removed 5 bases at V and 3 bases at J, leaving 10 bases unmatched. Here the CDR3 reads CASSSQPQGVYEQYF. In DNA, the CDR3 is TGTGCCAGCAGTTCCCAGCCGCAGGGGGTCTACGAGCAGTACTTC.

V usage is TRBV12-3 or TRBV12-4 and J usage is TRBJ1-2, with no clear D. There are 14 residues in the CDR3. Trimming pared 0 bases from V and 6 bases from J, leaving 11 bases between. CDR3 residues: CASSLASGGNGYTF. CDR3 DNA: TGTGCCAGCAGTTTAGCCTCGGGAGGTAATGGCTACACCTTC.

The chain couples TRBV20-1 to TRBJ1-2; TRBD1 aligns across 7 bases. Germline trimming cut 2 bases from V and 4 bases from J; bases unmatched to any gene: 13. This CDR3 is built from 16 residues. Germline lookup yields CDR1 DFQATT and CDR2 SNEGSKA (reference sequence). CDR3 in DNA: TGCAGTGCTAGATGGCCAGGGGGTGAGAAGGGCTATGGCTACACCTTC. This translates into CSARWPGGEKGYGYTF.

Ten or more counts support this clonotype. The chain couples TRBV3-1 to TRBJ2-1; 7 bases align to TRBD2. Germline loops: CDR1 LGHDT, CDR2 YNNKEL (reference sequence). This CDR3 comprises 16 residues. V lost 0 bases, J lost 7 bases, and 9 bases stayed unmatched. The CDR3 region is CASSQDVGGRGNEQFF. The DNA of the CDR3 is TGTGCCAGCAGCCAAGACGTTGGCGGGAGAGGGAATGAGCAGTTCTTC.